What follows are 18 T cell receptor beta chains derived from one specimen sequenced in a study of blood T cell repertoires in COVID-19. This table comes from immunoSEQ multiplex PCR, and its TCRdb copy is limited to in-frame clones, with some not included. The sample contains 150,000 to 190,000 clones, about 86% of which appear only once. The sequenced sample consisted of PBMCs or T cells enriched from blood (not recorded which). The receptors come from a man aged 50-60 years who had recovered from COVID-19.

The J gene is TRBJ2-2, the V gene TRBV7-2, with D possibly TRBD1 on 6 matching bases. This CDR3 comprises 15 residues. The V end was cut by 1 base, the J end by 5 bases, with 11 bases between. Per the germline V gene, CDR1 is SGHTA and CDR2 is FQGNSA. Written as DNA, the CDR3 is TGTGCCAGCAGCTTAGAGGGGGTAGGAACCGGGGAGCTGTTTTTT. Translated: CASSLEGVGTGELFF.

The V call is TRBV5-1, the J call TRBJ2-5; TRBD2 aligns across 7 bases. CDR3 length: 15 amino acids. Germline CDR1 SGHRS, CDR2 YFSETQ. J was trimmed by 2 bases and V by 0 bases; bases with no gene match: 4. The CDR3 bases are TGCGCCAGCAGCTTGGCCCCAGCGGGGCAAGAGACCCAGTACTTC. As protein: CASSLAPAGQETQYF.

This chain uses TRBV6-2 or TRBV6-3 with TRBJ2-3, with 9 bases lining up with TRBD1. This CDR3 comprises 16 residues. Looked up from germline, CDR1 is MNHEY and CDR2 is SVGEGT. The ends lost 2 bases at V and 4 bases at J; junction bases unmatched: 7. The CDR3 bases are TGTGCCAGCAGTTACACTCCGGGACAGGGCCCAGATACGCAGTATTTT. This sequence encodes CASSYTPGQGPDTQYF.

CDR3 DNA sequence: TGTGCCAGCAGCCCTACAACAGGGAAGACCGGGGAGCTGTTTTTT. It translates to CASSPTTGKTGELFF. V usage is TRBV9 and J usage is TRBJ2-2; possibly TRBD1 for D (6 bases). V was cut by 4 bases and J by 5 bases, with 15 bases left in between. This CDR3 spans 15 amino acids. Germline loops: CDR1 SGDLS, CDR2 YYNGEE.

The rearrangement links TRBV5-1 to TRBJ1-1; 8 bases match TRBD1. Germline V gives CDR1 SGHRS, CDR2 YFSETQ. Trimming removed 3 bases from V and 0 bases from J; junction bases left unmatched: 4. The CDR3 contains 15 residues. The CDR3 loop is CASSSWTGLNTEAFF. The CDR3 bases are TGCGCCAGCAGCTCCTGGACAGGGTTGAACACTGAAGCTTTCTTT.

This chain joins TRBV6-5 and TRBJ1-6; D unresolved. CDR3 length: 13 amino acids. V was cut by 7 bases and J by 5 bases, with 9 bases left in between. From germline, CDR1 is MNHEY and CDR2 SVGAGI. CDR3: CASTAEHNSPLHF. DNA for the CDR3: TGTGCCAGCACGGCGGAGCATAATTCACCCCTCCACTTT.

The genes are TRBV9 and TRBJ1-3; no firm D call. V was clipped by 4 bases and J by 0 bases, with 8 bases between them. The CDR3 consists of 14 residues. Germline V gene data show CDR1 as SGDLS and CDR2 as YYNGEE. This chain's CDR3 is CASSWADSGNTIYF. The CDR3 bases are TGTGCCAGCAGCTGGGCCGACTCTGGAAACACCATATATTTT.

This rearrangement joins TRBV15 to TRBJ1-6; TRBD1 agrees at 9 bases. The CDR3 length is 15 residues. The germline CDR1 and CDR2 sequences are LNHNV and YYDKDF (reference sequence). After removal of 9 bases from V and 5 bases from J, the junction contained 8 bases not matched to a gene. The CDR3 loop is CATQGQGSNNSPLHF. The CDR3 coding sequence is TGTGCCACACAAGGACAGGGGAGTAATAATTCACCCCTCCACTTT.

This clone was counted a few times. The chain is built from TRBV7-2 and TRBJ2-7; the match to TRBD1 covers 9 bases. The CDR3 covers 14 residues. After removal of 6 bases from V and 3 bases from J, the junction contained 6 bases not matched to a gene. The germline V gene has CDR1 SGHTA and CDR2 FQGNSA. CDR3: CASSTGQGFYEQYF. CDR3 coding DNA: TGTGCCAGCAGTACGGGACAGGGTTTCTACGAGCAGTACTTC.

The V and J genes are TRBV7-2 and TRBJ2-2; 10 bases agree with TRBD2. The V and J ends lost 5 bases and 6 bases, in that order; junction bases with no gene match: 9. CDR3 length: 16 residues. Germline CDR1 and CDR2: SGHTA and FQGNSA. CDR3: CASSINQRGGPGELFF. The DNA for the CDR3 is TGTGCCAGCAGCATCAACCAGCGGGGGGGCCCCGGGGAGCTGTTTTTT.

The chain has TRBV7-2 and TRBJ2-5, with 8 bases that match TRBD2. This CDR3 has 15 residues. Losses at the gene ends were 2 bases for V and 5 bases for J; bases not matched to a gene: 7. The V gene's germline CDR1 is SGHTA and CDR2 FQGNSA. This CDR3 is CASSLSGGPGETQYF. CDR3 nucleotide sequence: TGTGCCAGCAGCTTAAGCGGGGGACCAGGGGAGACCCAGTACTTC.

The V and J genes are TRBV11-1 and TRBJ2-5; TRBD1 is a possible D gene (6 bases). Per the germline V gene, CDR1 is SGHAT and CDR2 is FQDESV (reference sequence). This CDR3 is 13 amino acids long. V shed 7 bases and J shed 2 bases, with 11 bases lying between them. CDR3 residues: CASTLGQQETQYF. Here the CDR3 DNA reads TGTGCCAGCACCCTCGGACAGCAAGAGACCCAGTACTTC.

CDR3 amino acids: CASGLETQYF. DNA of the CDR3: TGTGCCAGCGGCTTGGAGACCCAGTACTTC. This sequence joins TRBV6-5 and TRBJ2-5; D ambiguous. Germline CDR1 is MNHEY and CDR2 is SVGAGI. The CDR3 runs 10 residues. V gave up 8 bases and J gave up 5 bases, with 6 bases separating them.

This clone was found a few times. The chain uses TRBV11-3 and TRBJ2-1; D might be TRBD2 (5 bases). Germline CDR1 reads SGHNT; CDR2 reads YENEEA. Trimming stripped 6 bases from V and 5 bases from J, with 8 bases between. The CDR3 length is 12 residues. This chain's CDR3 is CASSARDNEQFF. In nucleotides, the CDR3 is TGTGCCAGCAGTGCGAGGGACAATGAGCAGTTCTTC.

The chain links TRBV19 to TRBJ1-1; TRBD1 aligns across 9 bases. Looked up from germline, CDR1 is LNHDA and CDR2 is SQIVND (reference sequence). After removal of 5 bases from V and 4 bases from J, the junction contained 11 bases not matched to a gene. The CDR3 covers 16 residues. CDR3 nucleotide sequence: TGTGCCAGTAGTCCCGGACAGGGGAGGGGAATCACTGAAGCTTTCTTT. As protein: CASSPGQGRGITEAFF.

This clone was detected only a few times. The CDR3, as DNA: TGCGCCAGCAGCCCGGGACTGCGAAGCTCCTACGAGCAGTACTTC. It codes for CASSPGLRSSYEQYF. The V and J genes are TRBV5-1 and TRBJ2-7, with D possibly matching TRBD2 (6 bases). This CDR3 is built from 15 residues. Germline V CDR1 and CDR2: SGHRS, YFSETQ. Trimming left V 4 bases short and J 0 bases short, with 14 bases between.

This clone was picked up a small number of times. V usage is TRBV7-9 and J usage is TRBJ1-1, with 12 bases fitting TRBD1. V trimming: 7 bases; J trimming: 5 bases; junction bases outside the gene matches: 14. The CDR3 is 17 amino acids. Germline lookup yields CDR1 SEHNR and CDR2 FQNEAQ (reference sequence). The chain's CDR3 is CASTPLKGQGAGTEAFF. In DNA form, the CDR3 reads TGTGCCAGCACCCCCCTTAAGGGACAGGGGGCAGGGACTGAAGCTTTCTTT.

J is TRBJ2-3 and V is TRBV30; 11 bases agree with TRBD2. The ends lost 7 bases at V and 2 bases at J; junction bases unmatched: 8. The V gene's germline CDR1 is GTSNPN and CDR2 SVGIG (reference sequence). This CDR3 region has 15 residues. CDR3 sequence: CASSGTSGNTDTQYF. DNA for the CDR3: TGTGCCTCAAGTGGGACTAGCGGTAACACAGATACGCAGTATTTT. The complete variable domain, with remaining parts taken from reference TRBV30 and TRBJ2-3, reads SQTIHQWPATLVQPVGSPLSLECTVEGTSNPNLYWYRQAAGRGLQLLFYSVGIGQISSEVPQNLSASRPQDRQFILSSKKLLLSDSGFYLCASSGTSGNTDTQYFGPGTRLTVL.